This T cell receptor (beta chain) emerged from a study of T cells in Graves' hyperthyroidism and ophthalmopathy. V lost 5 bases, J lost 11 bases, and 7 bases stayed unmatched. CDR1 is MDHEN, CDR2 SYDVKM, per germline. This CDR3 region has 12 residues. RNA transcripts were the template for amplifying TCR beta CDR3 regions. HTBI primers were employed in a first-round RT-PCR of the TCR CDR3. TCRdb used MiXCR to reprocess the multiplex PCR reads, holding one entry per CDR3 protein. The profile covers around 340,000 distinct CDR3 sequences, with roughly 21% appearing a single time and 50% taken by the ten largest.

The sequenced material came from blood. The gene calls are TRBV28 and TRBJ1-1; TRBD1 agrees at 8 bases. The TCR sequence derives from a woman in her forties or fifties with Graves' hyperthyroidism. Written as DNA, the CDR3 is TGTGCCAGCAGTCCCCCGGGACAGGAGGCTTTCTTT. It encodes CASSPPGQEAFF. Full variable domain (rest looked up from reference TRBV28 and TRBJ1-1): DVKVTQSSRYLVKRTGEKVFLECVQDMDHENMFWYRQDPGLGLRLIYFSYDVKMKEKGDIPEGYSVSREKKERFSLILESASTNQTSMYLCASSPPGQEAFFGQGTRLTVV.